The 11 T cell receptor beta chains reported below all come from one sample, sequenced in a study of blood T cell repertoires in COVID-19 (dated by TCRdb to the early 2020s). The library came from the immunoSEQ multiplex PCR assay. TCRdb holds this immuneACCESS table with in-frame rearrangements only. Some clones are missing; in checked studies, unresolved V genes explain under half, and the rest has no known cause. Across this sample there are about 80,000 clones, with 78% seen only once. The ten biggest clones cover around 15% of the sample. Sequences were obtained from peripheral blood. The source is a human donor in a cohort sampled during active COVID-19.

The chain has TRBV7-9 and TRBJ2-1; TRBD1 might be the D (6 bases). The germline gives CDR1 SEHNR, CDR2 FQNEAQ (reference sequence). The germline V and J ends were trimmed by 6 bases and 8 bases, with 14 bases remaining between them. The CDR3 totals 13 residues. The CDR3: CASRDRQGYEQFF. The CDR3 coding sequence is TGTGCCAGCAGGGATCGTCAGGGGTATGAGCAGTTCTTC.

The gene calls are TRBV27 and TRBJ1-1; TRBD1 matches at 7 bases. The CDR3 runs 13 residues. Germline-derived CDR1 and CDR2 are MNHEY and SMNVEV (reference sequence). With 3 bases clipped from V and 9 bases from J, the junction kept 7 bases outside the gene matches. The CDR3 DNA follows: TGTGCCAGCAGTTTGATTAGGACAGGTAAAGCTTTCTTT. It yields the protein CASSLIRTGKAFF.

The V gene is TRBV11-3, the J gene TRBJ1-2; 8 nucleotides match TRBD1. Trimming removed 4 bases from V and 4 bases from J; junction bases left unmatched: 8. Germline V gives CDR1 SGHNT, CDR2 YENEEA. The CDR3 totals 15 residues. The CDR3 DNA follows: TGTGCCAGCAGCTCTTCACAGGGGGTTGGCTATGGCTACACCTTC. It codes for CASSSSQGVGYGYTF.

J is TRBJ2-2 and V is TRBV6-6, with TRBD1 matching over 11 bases. The CDR3 runs to 15 residues. Losses at the gene ends were 0 bases for V and 10 bases for J; bases not matched to a gene: 4. Germline loops: CDR1 MNHNY, CDR2 SVGAGI (reference sequence). CDR3 DNA: TGTGCCAGCAGTTACTCGGGACAGGGGGGTGTGGAGCTGTTTTTT. Protein: CASSYSGQGGVELFF.

This chain uses TRBV6-6 with TRBJ2-1, with unresolved D. The CDR3 covers 15 residues. From germline, CDR1 is MNHNY and CDR2 SVGAGI (reference sequence). The ends were cut back, 5 bases at V and 0 bases at J, with 11 bases in the middle. CDR3 residues: CASSINSLSYNEQFF. CDR3 DNA sequence: TGTGCCAGCAGTATCAACTCCCTCTCCTACAATGAGCAGTTCTTC.

The V gene is TRBV27, the J gene TRBJ2-3; the match to TRBD2 covers 15 bases. The ends lost 4 bases at V and 4 bases at J; junction bases unmatched: 6. Germline lookup yields CDR1 MNHEY and CDR2 SMNVEV (reference sequence). The CDR3 runs to 17 residues. CDR3 sequence reads: CASSSGLAGGVSDTQYF. Written as DNA, the CDR3 is TGTGCCAGCAGTTCCGGACTAGCGGGGGGGGTCTCAGATACGCAGTATTTT.

This clone was detected a few times. The chain carries TRBV30 and TRBJ2-1, with unresolved D. V dropped 2 bases and J dropped 3 bases, with 11 bases sitting between them. CDR1 is GTSNPN, CDR2 SVGIG, per germline (reference sequence). The CDR3 length is 14 residues. DNA for the CDR3: TGTGCCTGGAGTCCCCTGGAGCTCTACAATGAGCAGTTCTTC. This translates into CAWSPLELYNEQFF. The variable domain in full, with the rest retrieved from reference TRBV30 and TRBJ2-1, is SQTIHQWPATLVQPVGSPLSLECTVEGTSNPNLYWYRQAAGRGLQLLFYSVGIGQISSEVPQNLSASRPQDRQFILSSKKLLLSDSGFYLCAWSPLELYNEQFFGPGTRLTVL.

About this clone: At one of its ends the junction is not consistent with the germline gene, which may arise from a read error. The chain links TRBV5-4 to TRBJ2-1; 10 nucleotides match TRBD2. Germline values: CDR1 SGHNT, CDR2 YYREEE (reference sequence). This CDR3 is 14 amino acids long. The CDR3 region has the DNA TGTGCCAGCAGCTTGATAACCAGCGGGAGGGCCAGGGTCTTC. Translated, it gives CASSLITSGRARVF.

This chain uses TRBV12-5 with TRBJ1-1; 11 nucleotides agree with TRBD1. The CDR3 spans 16 residues. The V gene end was trimmed by 5 bases and the J gene end by 3 bases; junction bases not matched to a gene: 8. Per the germline V gene, CDR1 is LGHNT and CDR2 is FRNRAP. This CDR3 reads CASGTPGTGGHTEAFF. In nucleotides, the CDR3 is TGTGCTAGTGGTACGCCAGGGACAGGGGGGCACACTGAAGCTTTCTTT. Variable domain in full (rest from reference TRBV12-5 and TRBJ1-1): DARVTQTPRHKVTEMGQEVTMRCQPILGHNTVFWYRQTMMQGLELLAYFRNRAPLDDSGMPKDRFSAEMPDATLATLKIQPSEPRDSAVYFCASGTPGTGGHTEAFFGQGTRLTVV.

CDR3: CASSSPHLGAQWETQYF. CDR3 nucleotides: TGTGCCAGCAGCTCACCTCACTTGGGGGCCCAGTGGGAGACCCAGTACTTC. This chain connects TRBV5-8 to TRBJ2-5; weak D call: TRBD1 (6 bases). The V gene's germline CDR1 is SGHTS and CDR2 YDEGEE. This CDR3 region has 17 residues. Trimming shortened V by 3 bases and J by 5 bases, and 23 bases separated the two germline ends.

The chain recombines TRBV19 with TRBJ2-3; D is perhaps TRBD1 (5 bases). The CDR3 consists of 15 residues. The germline CDR1 and CDR2 sequences are LNHDA and SQIVND (reference sequence). With 1 base removed from V and 5 bases from J, the gap between germline ends came to 13 bases. The CDR3 loop is CASSIGVGAKDTQYF. In DNA form, the CDR3 reads TGTGCCAGTAGTATAGGGGTAGGGGCAAAAGATACGCAGTATTTT.